The 21 T cell receptor beta chains given below trace back to one sample, sequenced in a study of blood T cell repertoires in COVID-19. Data came from immunoSEQ multiplex PCR; TCRdb stores just in-frame clones and leaves some out. Counted here are 200,000 to 250,000 clones, almost 90% occurring once; the ten biggest clones make up about 16%. Sequencing was done on a sample of PBMCs or T cells enriched from blood (not recorded which). These receptors came from a man aged 30-40 years who had been exposed to COVID-19.

Remarks on this clone: A much larger clone differs from this one at a single base, so this may be a read error. The gene calls are TRBV6-4 and TRBJ2-2; the D gene is possibly TRBD1 (5 bases). V was trimmed by 5 bases and J by 3 bases, leaving 7 bases between them. Per the germline V gene, CDR1 is MRHNA and CDR2 is SNTAGT. This CDR3 contains 13 residues. This chain's CDR3 is CASSPRDTGELFF. CDR3 nucleotides: TGTGCCAGCAGTCCCAGGGACACCGGGGAGCTGTTTTTT.

This chain uses TRBV9 with TRBJ2-5; 8 bases map to TRBD1. This CDR3 has 15 residues. Germline values: CDR1 SGDLS, CDR2 YYNGEE. With V trimmed by 2 bases and J by 1 base, 4 bases remained unmatched. The CDR3 loop is CASSVQGAVQETQYF. For the CDR3, the DNA is TGTGCCAGCAGCGTTCAGGGGGCGGTCCAAGAGACCCAGTACTTC.

The chain joins TRBV6-5 to TRBJ2-5, with 13 bases matching TRBD2. Germline lookup yields CDR1 MNHEY and CDR2 SVGAGI. With V trimmed by 7 bases and J by 2 bases, 4 bases remained unmatched. This CDR3 has 15 residues. The CDR3 DNA is TGTGCCAGCACCCTACTAGCGGGGGGGCAAGAGACCCAGTACTTC. Translation: CASTLLAGGQETQYF.

CDR3 in amino acids: CASRGRGAPYEQYF. The CDR3 DNA follows: TGTGCCAGCCGGGGCAGGGGAGCCCCCTACGAGCAGTACTTC. This sequence joins TRBV19 and TRBJ2-7; D is possibly TRBD1 (6 bases). The germline gives CDR1 LNHDA, CDR2 SQIVND (reference sequence). This CDR3 spans 14 amino acids. Between the trimmed V and J ends, which lost 9 bases and 2 bases, there was a span of 17 bases. The full variable domain, in which reference TRBV19 and TRBJ2-7 provide the parts outside the CDR3, is DGGITQSPKYLFRKEGQNVTLSCEQNLNHDAMYWYRQDPGQGLRLIYYSQIVNDFQKGDIAEGYSVSREKKESFPLTVTSAQKNPTAFYLCASRGRGAPYEQYFGPGTRLTVT.

The chain has TRBV30 and TRBJ1-3; possibly TRBD1 for D (5 bases). CDR3 length: 16 amino acids. Germline V lookup: CDR1 GTSNPN, CDR2 SVGIG (reference sequence). V shed 1 base and J shed 4 bases, with 17 bases lying between them. The CDR3 sequence is CAWSERQARGGNTIYF. In DNA form, the CDR3 reads TGTGCCTGGAGTGAGCGGCAGGCTCGGGGGGGAAACACCATATATTTT.

The chain joins TRBV5-1 to TRBJ2-3, with TRBD2 matching 11 bases. CDR1 and CDR2 (germline): SGHRS, YFSETQ. J lost 6 bases, V lost 3 bases, and 12 bases had no gene match. This CDR3 comprises 17 residues. DNA of the CDR3: TGCGCCAGCAGCTCTACGGTAGCGGGGGGGCTCAGTGATACGCAGTATTTT. Amino acids: CASSSTVAGGLSDTQYF.

This clone was detected only once. J is TRBJ1-1 and V is TRBV4-3; unclear D gene. Germline V gives CDR1 LGHNA, CDR2 YSLEER. This CDR3 comprises 15 residues. Trimming left V 1 base short and J 2 bases short, with 11 bases between. The CDR3 DNA sequence: TGCGCCAGCAGCCAAGCCCGGGGAAAAAACACTGAAGCTTTCTTT. It specifies CASSQARGKNTEAFF.

The chain carries TRBV11-1 and TRBJ2-7, with a weak D call TRBD2 (5 bases). Germline V CDR1 and CDR2: SGHAT, FQDESV (reference sequence). The CDR3 contains 13 residues. Deletions cut 5 bases from V and 2 bases from J, with 10 bases between. The CDR3, as DNA: TGTGCCAGCAGCGCGGACTTTACCTACGAGCAGTACTTC. Translated: CASSADFTYEQYF.

This chain joins TRBV5-5 and TRBJ2-2; D may be TRBD1 (6 bases). Germline assignment: CDR1 SGHKS and CDR2 YYEKEE (reference sequence). The CDR3 length is 11 residues. Trimming pared 6 bases from V and 9 bases from J, leaving 9 bases between. CDR3 in amino acids: CASKGDWELFF. The CDR3 DNA follows: TGTGCCAGCAAGGGGGATTGGGAGCTGTTTTTT. The whole variable domain, remainder taken from reference TRBV5-5 and TRBJ2-2, is DAGVTQSPTHLIKTRGQQVTLRCSPISGHKSVSWYQQVLGQGPQFIFQYYEKEERGRGNFPDRFSARQFPNYSSELNVNALLLGDSALYLCASKGDWELFFGEGSRLTVL.

The rearrangement links TRBV7-2 to TRBJ2-1, with 16 bases identical to TRBD2. With 1 base clipped from V and 9 bases from J, the junction kept 3 bases outside the gene matches. The CDR3 runs 16 residues. Germline CDR1 and CDR2: SGHTA and FQGNSA. CDR3 protein: CASSLDGTSGGGEQFF. The CDR3 region has the DNA TGTGCCAGCAGCTTAGATGGGACTAGCGGGGGGGGTGAGCAGTTCTTC.

The chain uses TRBV21-1 and TRBJ1-5; the D segment call TRBD1 is taken from the table without a DNA check. TRBV21-1 is described as a pseudogene. This CDR3 has 15 residues. The DNA for the CDR3 is TGTGCCAGCAGCACCTGGACAGACTGCAATCAGCCCCAGCATTTT. It translates to CASSTWTDCNQPQHF.

The V call is TRBV2, the J call TRBJ2-1; TRBD2 agrees at 11 bases. This CDR3 region has 15 residues. Losses at the gene ends were 8 bases for V and 3 bases for J; bases not matched to a gene: 6. CDR1 is SNHLY and CDR2 is FYNNEI in the germline V gene. The DNA for the CDR3 is TGTGCCAGCCTAGGGACTAGCGGAATCTACAATGAGCAGTTCTTC. As protein: CASLGTSGIYNEQFF. The full variable domain, with the rest looked up from reference TRBV2 and TRBJ2-1, is EPEVTQTPSHQVTQMGQEVILRCVPISNHLYFYWYRQILGQKVEFLVSFYNNEISEKSEIFDDQFSVERPDGSNFTLKIRSTKLEDSAMYFCASLGTSGIYNEQFFGPGTRLTVL.

This clone is a singleton in its sample. V gene TRBV3-1 (or the pseudogene TRBV3-2) combines with J gene TRBJ2-1; D is perhaps TRBD1 (6 bases). Trimming left V 7 bases short and J 7 bases short, with 26 bases between. From germline, CDR1 is LGHDT and CDR2 YNNKEL (reference sequence). The CDR3 extends over 17 amino acids. CDR3 in DNA: TGTGCCAGCAATGGGTGGGAAGCTCTGGACAGAAGGAATGAGCAGTTCTTC. Residues: CASNGWEALDRRNEQFF.

This sequence joins TRBV4-1 and TRBJ1-6; tentatively, D is TRBD1 (5 bases). Germline assignment: CDR1 MGHRA and CDR2 YSYEKL. This CDR3 region has 16 residues. The V and J ends lost 3 bases and 10 bases respectively, with 19 bases between them. The CDR3 region is CASSQPGRGVGSPLHF. For the CDR3, the DNA is TGCGCCAGCAGCCAGCCAGGACGGGGGGTAGGATCACCCCTCCACTTT.

The chain employs TRBV2 and TRBJ2-3; D might be TRBD2 (7 bases). V was clipped by 2 bases and J by 2 bases, with 11 bases between them. CDR3 length: 15 amino acids. Germline CDR1 and CDR2: SNHLY and FYNNEI. CDR3 in DNA: TGTGCCAGCAGTGAAAGGGGGGGGAACACAGATACGCAGTATTTT. Translating gives CASSERGGNTDTQYF.

The V and J genes are TRBV10-2 and TRBJ2-7; 9 nucleotides line up with TRBD1. Trimming removed 7 bases from V and 5 bases from J; junction bases left unmatched: 9. Germline V gives CDR1 WSHSY, CDR2 SAAADI. The CDR3 is 14 amino acids. As DNA, the CDR3 is TGCGCCAGCATTCCCGGGACAGGGATCCACGAGCAGTACTTC. It is translated as CASIPGTGIHEQYF.

The gene calls are TRBV30 and TRBJ1-5; D uncertain. The germline gives CDR1 GTSNPN, CDR2 SVGIG (reference sequence). V lost 1 base and J lost 1, with 8 bases in between. The CDR3 totals 14 residues. The CDR3 DNA sequence: TGTGCCTGGAGTGAGGCGGTAAGCAATCAGCCCCAGCATTTT. Its translation: CAWSEAVSNQPQHF.

The V gene is TRBV5-1, the J gene TRBJ2-7; D is perhaps TRBD2 (5 bases). From germline, CDR1 is SGHRS and CDR2 YFSETQ. CDR3 length equals 14 residues. Deletions cut 2 bases from V and 3 bases from J, with 12 bases between. DNA for the CDR3: TGCGCCAGCAGCTTTATGGGCGGAGGCTACGAGCAGTACTTC. It encodes CASSFMGGGYEQYF.

The chain uses TRBV10-3 and TRBJ1-1, with TRBD1 as a possible D gene (6 bases). This CDR3 has 14 amino acids. Germline CDR1 is ENHRY and CDR2 is SYGVKD. V lost 9 bases to trimming and J lost 2 bases, with 16 bases between them. The CDR3 here is CAIGQLGDNTEAFF. The CDR3 nucleotides read TGTGCCATAGGACAGTTGGGGGACAACACTGAAGCTTTCTTT.

V usage is TRBV4-1 and J usage is TRBJ1-4; 7 bases are a match to TRBD1. CDR3 size: 14 residues. The V and J ends lost 5 bases and 5 bases, in that order; junction bases with no gene match: 5. Per the germline V gene, CDR1 is MGHRA and CDR2 is YSYEKL. The CDR3 DNA sequence: TGCGCCAGCAGCGGGACAGCCCTCAATGAAAAACTGTTTTTT. Protein: CASSGTALNEKLFF.

The rearrangement uses TRBV15 and TRBJ1-2, with no clear D. Trimming removed 5 bases at V and 4 bases at J, with 11 bases between. The CDR3 runs 13 residues. Germline V gene lookup returns CDR1 LNHNV and CDR2 YYDKDF (reference sequence). In DNA, the CDR3 is TGTGCCACCAGCCCCAGCGGGGTCTATGGCTACACCTTC. Protein product: CATSPSGVYGYTF.